This TCR beta chain was found in a study of T-cell memory formation after mild COVID-19. UMIs and sample barcodes were carried by the TCR alpha and TCR beta cDNA libraries that 5'RACE produced using constant-segment primers. TCRdb re-derived calls from the 5' RACE reads in MiXCR, one entry per CDR3 protein. The sample has fewer than 350,000 distinct CDR3 sequences, more than 15% seen once. Study findings and constraints: Pre-infection memory contained some responding clones, which suggested that cross-reactive memory had joined.

About this clonotype itself: Its target is unknown.

This CDR3 is built from 14 residues. Germline V gene data show CDR1 as MNHEY and CDR2 as SVGEGT. Trimming cost V 0 bases and J 7 bases, with 10 bases left between them. The rearrangement joins TRBV6-2 or TRBV6-3 to TRBJ1-5; D is perhaps TRBD1 (6 bases). Sequencing was done on a sample of PBMCs or a T cell subset sorted from them (not recorded which). This receptor was obtained from a man younger than 35 who had mild COVID-19 (a few samples of this study predate the infection). Cell type and time point are not known. CDR3 nucleotides: TGTGCCAGCAGTTACTCCACAGGGCAACAGCCCCAGCATTTT. It specifies CASSYSTGQQPQHF.